The 10 T cell receptor beta chains listed next were all sequenced from one sample in a study of T-cell reconstitution after alpha-beta-depleted transplantation in children. A TCRbeta library incorporating unique molecular identifiers was prepared. TCRdb re-derived calls from the PCR reads in MiXCR, one entry per CDR3 protein. The repertoire holds about 210,000 distinct CDR3 sequences, roughly 15% seen once, with around 45% in the top ten. The sequenced sample was PBMCs, mostly from graft donor cells, obtained 360 days after TCRalphabeta/CD19-depleted stem cell transplant. The origin of the receptors is a male patient aged 2-15 years who had a stem cell transplant for acute lymphoblastic leukemia, so the T cells may come from the graft donor.

This clonotype was picked up many times. The rearrangement uses TRBV20-1 and TRBJ2-1; the D gene could be TRBD1 or TRBD2 (7 bases each). This CDR3 contains 14 residues. V lost 5 bases to trimming and J lost 6 bases, with 17 bases between them. Germline-derived CDR1 and CDR2 are DFQATT and SNEGSKA (reference sequence). The DNA for the CDR3 is TGCAGTGCTCCTCCAGGGGGGGATTTCAATGAGCAGTTCTTC. This gives the protein CSAPPGGDFNEQFF.

This clonotype was observed many times. The chain uses TRBV29-1 and TRBJ2-7, with D unresolved. This CDR3 has 11 residues. Trimming cost V 3 bases and J 3 bases, with 6 bases left between them. The germline CDR1 and CDR2 sequences are SQVTM and ANQGSEA. Here the CDR3 DNA reads TGCAGCGTTGAGGTCGTCTACGAGCAGTACTTC. Translated: CSVEVVYEQYF.

The V call is TRBV29-1, the J call TRBJ1-1, with D perhaps matching TRBD1 (5 bases). CDR1 and CDR2 (germline): SQVTM, ANQGSEA. There are 13 residues in the CDR3. The V end lost 7 bases, the J end lost 4 bases, and 16 bases lay between the germline ends. CDR3: CSGAGGTSTEAFF. The CDR3 DNA reads TGCAGCGGCGCCGGGGGGACGAGCACTGAAGCTTTCTTT.

This clonotype appeared many times. V usage is TRBV5-1 and J usage is TRBJ2-7, with D perhaps being TRBD1 or TRBD2 (6 bases each). Per the germline V gene, CDR1 is SGHRS and CDR2 is YFSETQ. Trimming took 0 bases from V and 1 from J, leaving 8 bases between them. This CDR3 comprises 14 residues. CDR3 sequence (DNA): TGCGCCAGCAGCTTGGAGGGGGGATCCTACGAGCAGTACTTC. Translation: CASSLEGGSYEQYF.

The chain links TRBV20-1 to TRBJ2-3; a possible D gene is TRBD2 (6 bases). This CDR3 has 16 residues. The V end was cut by 3 bases, the J end by 5 bases, with 21 bases between. Germline V gives CDR1 DFQATT, CDR2 SNEGSKA (reference sequence). The CDR3 coding sequence is TGCAGTGCTAGCTCAAAACCGGGACTCCGTCGAGATACGCAGTATTTT. Protein: CSASSKPGLRRDTQYF.

This clonotype was recorded a few times. The rearrangement joins TRBV10-3 to TRBJ1-1; no firm D call. Germline assignment: CDR1 ENHRY and CDR2 SYGVKD. V lost 4 bases, J lost 2 bases, and 11 bases lay in between. This CDR3 is built from 14 residues. CDR3 coding DNA: TGTGCCATCAGTGTTGGCCAGCCAAACACTGAAGCTTTCTTT. Amino acids: CAISVGQPNTEAFF.

This clonotype was detected many times. The chain joins TRBV27 to TRBJ2-1, with D tentatively TRBD1 (6 bases). Germline loops: CDR1 MNHEY, CDR2 SMNVEV (reference sequence). Deletions cut 4 bases from V and 2 bases from J, with 9 bases between. This CDR3 spans 14 amino acids. Written as DNA, the CDR3 is TGTGCCAGCAGTTCAGGGGCGACCTACAATGAGCAGTTCTTC. Translated, it gives CASSSGATYNEQFF.

In this sample, this clonotype turned up a few times. This chain connects TRBV5-1 to TRBJ1-1; D is uncertain. Trimming removed 0 bases at V and 1 base at J, with 10 bases between. This CDR3 comprises 15 residues. Looked up from germline, CDR1 is SGHRS and CDR2 is YFSETQ. The CDR3 reads CASSLAASRNTEAFF. The CDR3 nucleotides are TGCGCCAGCAGCTTGGCCGCAAGCCGGAACACTGAAGCTTTCTTT.

This rearrangement joins TRBV18 to TRBJ2-5; the D gene is possibly TRBD1 (6 bases). This CDR3 has 13 residues. Germline V gives CDR1 KGHSH, CDR2 LQKENI. The ends were cut back, 1 base at V and 5 bases at J, with 8 bases in the middle. The DNA for the CDR3 is TGTGCCAGCTCACCACGCAGGGGTGAGACCCAGTACTTC. Amino acid sequence: CASSPRRGETQYF.

This clonotype was counted a few times. The chain joins TRBV20-1 to TRBJ2-3; D uncertain. Looked up from germline, CDR1 is DFQATT and CDR2 is SNEGSKA (reference sequence). The CDR3 sequence is 12 residues long. Deletions cut 6 bases from V and 10 bases from J, with 17 bases between. The CDR3 spells CSALPGWVAQYF. The CDR3, as DNA: TGCAGTGCCCTTCCTGGATGGGTAGCGCAGTATTTT.